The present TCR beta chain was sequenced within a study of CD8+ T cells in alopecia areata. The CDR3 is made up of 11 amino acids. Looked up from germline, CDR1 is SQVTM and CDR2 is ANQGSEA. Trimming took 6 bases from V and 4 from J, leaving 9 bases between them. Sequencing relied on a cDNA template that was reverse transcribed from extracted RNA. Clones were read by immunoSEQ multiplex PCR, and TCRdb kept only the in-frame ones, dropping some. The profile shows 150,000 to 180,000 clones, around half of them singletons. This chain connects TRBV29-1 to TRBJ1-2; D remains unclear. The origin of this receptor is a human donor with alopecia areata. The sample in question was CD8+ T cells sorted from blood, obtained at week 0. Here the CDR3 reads CSVPVAYGYTF. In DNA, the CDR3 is TGCAGCGTCCCCGTAGCCTATGGCTACACCTTC.